A single sample is the source of the 11 T cell receptor beta chains below, sequenced in a study of cytomegalovirus exposure and HLA in healthy donors. Primers: 60 Vbeta forward and 13 Jbeta reverse. Assay used: immunoSEQ multiplex PCR; TCRdb lists only in-frame clones, some missing. The profile shows some 140,000 clones, about 74% of them singletons. The sample was PBMCs. The source is a man younger than 35 in good health and CMV-seropositive.

This chain uses TRBV28 with TRBJ2-5; 12 bases fit TRBD2. This CDR3 comprises 17 residues. V shed 5 bases and J 1 base; nucleotides not matched to a gene: 8. CDR1 is MDHEN and CDR2 is SYDVKM in the germline V gene. The CDR3 sequence is CASSPGRTSGAQETQYF. The CDR3 DNA follows: TGTGCCAGCAGTCCCGGACGGACTAGCGGGGCCCAAGAGACCCAGTACTTC.

The V gene is TRBV30, the J gene TRBJ2-2, with D possibly matching TRBD2 (7 bases). The CDR3 runs 15 residues. CDR1 is GTSNPN and CDR2 is SVGIG in the germline V gene (reference sequence). Trimming stripped 5 bases from V and 6 bases from J, with 19 bases between. CDR3 amino acids: CAWSHGLGGAGELFF. The CDR3 DNA reads TGTGCCTGGTCCCACGGGCTAGGGGGGGCCGGGGAGCTGTTTTTT.

The V gene is TRBV9, the J gene TRBJ1-2; D is uncertain. Germline V gives CDR1 SGDLS, CDR2 YYNGEE. CDR3 size: 13 residues. Trimming cost V 4 bases and J 8 bases, with 15 bases left between them. CDR3 bases: TGTGCCAGCAGCCCGGGGTCCCGAGGGGGCTACACCTTC. Translating gives CASSPGSRGGYTF.

This chain links TRBV20-1 with TRBJ1-1, with D uncertain. Germline assignment: CDR1 DFQATT and CDR2 SNEGSKA (reference sequence). CDR3 length: 11 amino acids. The V and J ends lost 3 bases and 0 bases respectively, with 2 bases between them. The CDR3 region has the DNA TGCAGTGCTAGCATGAACACTGAAGCTTTCTTT. This codes for CSASMNTEAFF.

This clone was counted a few times. Other DNA sequences within the sample encode an identical CDR3. The chain joins TRBV14 to TRBJ2-1; 11 nucleotides match TRBD1. CDR1 is SGHDN, CDR2 FVKESK, per germline. The V segment lost 3 bases and the J segment 5 bases; nucleotides outside the gene matches: 6. The CDR3 runs to 16 residues. CDR3 in DNA: TGTGCCAGCAGCCAGATTCCGGGACAGGGGGACAATGAGCAGTTCTTC. This translates into CASSQIPGQGDNEQFF.

This clone was detected a few times. The chain recombines TRBV19 with TRBJ2-5; 12 bases fit TRBD2. From germline, CDR1 is LNHDA and CDR2 SQIVND (reference sequence). CDR3 length equals 16 residues. The J segment lost 2 bases and the V segment lost 5 bases, leaving 6 bases of the junction unmatched. The CDR3 DNA sequence: TGTGCCAGTAGTGGACGACTAGCGGGAGAACAAGAGACCCAGTACTTC. Its protein product is CASSGRLAGEQETQYF.

J is TRBJ2-3 and V is TRBV27, with D possibly TRBD2 on 6 matching bases. Germline CDR1 and CDR2: MNHEY and SMNVEV (reference sequence). The V gene lost 5 bases and the J gene lost 6 bases, with 18 bases spanning the gap. The CDR3 has 15 residues. CDR3 protein: CASSAGLFNVDTQYF. The DNA for the CDR3 is TGTGCCAGCAGTGCGGGACTCTTTAATGTGGATACGCAGTATTTT.

The chain combines TRBV6-1 with TRBJ1-1; 7 bases are a match to TRBD1. CDR3 length: 13 residues. Germline values: CDR1 MNHNS, CDR2 SASEGT. With V trimmed by 7 bases and J by 4 bases, 6 bases remained unmatched. CDR3 residues: CASNLDRATEAFF. The CDR3 nucleotides are TGTGCCAGCAATTTAGACAGGGCCACTGAAGCTTTCTTT.

With respect to this clone: In the same sample, other DNA sequences code for this CDR3. In nucleotides, the CDR3 is TGTGCCAGCTCACCGAGGGAAGATACGCAGTATTTT. Protein product: CASSPREDTQYF. The chain is built from TRBV18 and TRBJ2-3; perhaps TRBD2 as D (5 bases). Trimming removed 3 bases from V and 5 bases from J, with 6 bases in between. This CDR3 has 12 amino acids. Germline CDR1 is KGHSH and CDR2 is LQKENI.

The V and J genes are TRBV2 and TRBJ1-3; 7 nucleotides align to TRBD1. The V gene end was trimmed by 5 bases and the J gene end by 0 bases; junction bases not matched to a gene: 4. CDR1 and CDR2 (germline): SNHLY, FYNNEI. The CDR3 consists of 15 residues. CDR3 sequence reads: CASSRTGSSGNTIYF. CDR3 DNA: TGTGCCAGCAGTCGGACAGGTAGCTCTGGAAACACCATATATTTT.

In regard to this clone: Lacking the conserved final phenylalanine or tryptophan, this CDR3 likely reflects a read error. The CDR3 loop is CASSYPIRGIEAFV. The CDR3 nucleotides are TGTGCCAGCAGTTACCCAATCAGGGGAATTGAAGCTTTCGTT. The rearrangement joins TRBV6-5 to TRBJ1-1; TRBD1 is a possible D gene (6 bases). From germline, CDR1 is MNHEY and CDR2 SVGAGI. V was pared by 2 bases and J by 7 bases, with 14 bases between. This CDR3 spans 14 amino acids.